This T cell receptor (beta chain) was observed in a study of control samples from healthy donors and cancer patients. Clones were read by immunoSEQ multiplex PCR, and TCRdb kept only the in-frame ones, dropping some. The table includes under 85,000 clones, 80% to 90% detected once. This CDR3 spans 15 amino acids. V gave up 2 bases and J gave up 6 bases; unmatched junction bases: 6. The germline gives CDR1 MRHNA, CDR2 SNTAGT. The sequenced sample was PBMCs. The chain uses TRBV6-4 and TRBJ2-3; 9 nucleotides line up with TRBD2. The clonotype was recovered from a man aged 60 to 75 with head and neck cancer. CDR3 region: CASSDKAGGGDTQYF. Here the CDR3 DNA reads TGTGCCAGCAGTGACAAAGCGGGAGGCGGGGATACGCAGTATTTT.